Shown below are 23 T cell receptor beta chains from a single sample sequenced in a study of blood T cell repertoires in COVID-19. This table comes from immunoSEQ multiplex PCR, and its TCRdb copy is limited to in-frame clones, with some not included. The data show over 30,000 clones, over 75% seen once. Specimen: peripheral blood. Receptors were obtained from a human donor in a cohort sampled during active COVID-19.

This chain connects TRBV9 to TRBJ1-3; D is unresolved. Germline-derived CDR1 and CDR2 are SGDLS and YYNGEE. There are 15 residues in the CDR3. The V end lost 0 bases, the J end lost 3 bases, and 10 bases lay between the germline ends. The CDR3 region has the DNA TGTGCCAGCAGCGTAGCTACGGGGTATGGAAACACCATATATTTT. Protein product: CASSVATGYGNTIYF.

The chain has TRBV4-2 and TRBJ1-2; TRBD1 matches at 9 bases. V gave up 1 base and J gave up 7 bases; unmatched junction bases: 10. The CDR3 has 16 residues. The V gene's germline CDR1 is LGHNA and CDR2 YNFKEQ. The CDR3 nucleotides read TGTGCCAGCAGCCAAGGAAAAGGGGACAGGGCAGGTGGCTACACCTTC. Protein sequence: CASSQGKGDRAGGYTF.

The chain employs TRBV7-6 and TRBJ2-5, with 8 bases that match TRBD1. The length of the CDR3 is 16 residues. The germline V gene encodes CDR1 SGHVS and CDR2 FNYEAQ. The J segment lost 2 bases and the V segment lost 5 bases, leaving 10 bases of the junction unmatched. The CDR3 here is CASSPRTGWDQETQYF. The CDR3 DNA is TGTGCCAGCAGCCCGCGGACAGGGTGGGATCAAGAGACCCAGTACTTC.

CDR3 in DNA: TGTGCCAGCACAAGGCGGGCACTGGGGACAGATACGCAGTATTTT. Translation: CASTRRALGTDTQYF. The V call is TRBV2, the J call TRBJ2-3; D is possibly TRBD2 (5 bases). The length of the CDR3 is 15 residues. V was clipped by 7 bases and J by 3 bases, with 17 bases between them. Germline loops: CDR1 SNHLY, CDR2 FYNNEI.

V and J are TRBV2 and TRBJ2-1; 13 bases fit TRBD2. Losses at the gene ends were 5 bases for V and 9 bases for J; bases not matched to a gene: 4. Germline lookup yields CDR1 SNHLY and CDR2 FYNNEI. The CDR3 has 14 amino acids. CDR3 sequence (DNA): TGTGCCAGCAGTTCCGGACTAGCGGGAGTTGAGCAGTTCTTC. Translated: CASSSGLAGVEQFF.

This chain links TRBV3-1 (or the pseudogene TRBV3-2) with TRBJ1-6; 7 nucleotides agree with TRBD1. This CDR3 has 15 residues. V lost 7 bases, J lost 0 bases, and 3 bases stayed unmatched. From germline, CDR1 is LGHDT and CDR2 YNNKEL (reference sequence). CDR3 DNA: TGTGCCAGCAAGACAGGGAGCTCCTATAATTCACCCCTCCACTTT. Residues: CASKTGSSYNSPLHF.

The genes are TRBV29-1 and TRBJ2-7; possibly TRBD1 for D (6 bases). V was clipped by 6 bases and J by 6 bases, with 21 bases between them. This CDR3 has 14 amino acids. Germline V gives CDR1 SQVTM, CDR2 ANQGSEA. Written as DNA, the CDR3 is TGCAGCGTCGCCAGGGGCAGATCGGAGATCGAGCAGTACTTC. Its protein product is CSVARGRSEIEQYF.

The chain joins TRBV24-1 to TRBJ2-3, with D perhaps matching TRBD2 (6 bases). V was shortened by 3 bases and J by 4 bases, with 16 bases between the two germline ends. This CDR3 region has 16 residues. CDR1 is KGHDR and CDR2 is SFDVKD in the germline V gene. The CDR3 loop is CATSDLLAPTPDTQYF. DNA of the CDR3: TGTGCCACCAGTGATCTGCTAGCGCCTACCCCAGATACGCAGTATTTT.

The J gene is TRBJ2-1, the V gene TRBV6-6; possibly TRBD2 for D (6 bases). Germline-derived CDR1 and CDR2 are MNHNY and SVGAGI (reference sequence). The CDR3 runs to 16 residues. Trimming took off 7 bases at V and 0 bases at J, with 16 bases between the two ends. The CDR3 DNA reads as TGTGCCAGCATTAATGGCGGGGAGAGCTCCTACAATGAGCAGTTCTTC. This encodes CASINGGESSYNEQFF.

This chain joins TRBV21-1 and TRBJ2-3; the tabulated D call, TRBD2, remains unverified against the DNA. TRBV21-1 is described as a pseudogene. The CDR3 contains 17 residues. CDR3 sequence: CASSKLATSGSRDTQYF. CDR3 sequence (DNA): TGTGCCAGCAGCAAACTGGCGACTAGCGGGAGTCGTGATACGCAGTATTTT.

The V and J genes are TRBV9 and TRBJ1-2; D call uncertain. Trimming cost V 0 bases and J 6 bases, with 24 bases left between them. The length of the CDR3 is 18 residues. Looked up from germline, CDR1 is SGDLS and CDR2 is YYNGEE. This CDR3 is CASSVGLGDPGTGDGYTF. The CDR3 region has the DNA TGTGCCAGCAGCGTAGGACTTGGTGATCCAGGTACGGGAGATGGCTACACCTTC.

This chain uses TRBV30 with TRBJ2-5; D gene uncertain. Germline V gives CDR1 GTSNPN, CDR2 SVGIG (reference sequence). V was trimmed by 0 bases and J by 4 bases, leaving 9 bases between them. CDR3 length: 13 residues. The CDR3 nucleotides read TGTGCCTGGAGTGTATTTTCGGGAGAGACCCAGTACTTC. It translates to CAWSVFSGETQYF.

This chain uses TRBV6-1 with TRBJ2-4; D perhaps matches TRBD2 (5 bases). This CDR3 comprises 15 residues. The germline V and J ends were trimmed by 2 bases and 1 base, with 9 bases remaining between them. Per the germline V gene, CDR1 is MNHNS and CDR2 is SASEGT. The CDR3 region is CASSEIGVAKNIQYF. The CDR3 DNA sequence: TGTGCCAGCAGTGAAATCGGGGTCGCCAAAAACATTCAGTACTTC.

This clone was picked up one time. The chain uses TRBV15 and TRBJ1-2, with TRBD1 matching 7 bases. This CDR3 is 16 amino acids long. Germline V gene sequence: CDR1 LNHNV, CDR2 YYDKDF (reference sequence). J gave up 0 bases and V 1 base, and 5 bases lay outside the gene matches. The CDR3 sequence is CATSRGGTGANYGYTF. CDR3 DNA: TGTGCCACCAGCAGAGGAGGTACAGGGGCTAACTATGGCTACACCTTC.

The rearrangement joins TRBV13 to TRBJ2-7; perhaps TRBD1 as D (6 bases). The CDR3 extends over 16 amino acids. Trimming took 5 bases from V and 2 from J, leaving 19 bases between them. In germline, CDR1 is PRHDT, CDR2 FYEKMQ (reference sequence). CDR3 region: CASSQRPGQATYEQYF. In DNA, the CDR3 is TGTGCCAGCAGCCAAAGGCCGGGACAAGCAACCTACGAGCAGTACTTC. Drawing the rest from reference TRBV13 and TRBJ2-7, the complete variable domain is AAGVIQSPRHLIKEKRETATLKCYPIPRHDTVYWYQQGPGQDPQFLISFYEKMQSDKGSIPDRFSAQQFSDYHSELNMSSLELGDSALYFCASSQRPGQATYEQYFGPGTRLTVT.

This chain joins TRBV7-3 and TRBJ2-3; 8 bases agree with TRBD1. This CDR3 comprises 18 residues. V trimming: 3 bases; J trimming: 1 base; junction bases outside the gene matches: 12. Germline V gives CDR1 SGHTA, CDR2 FQGTGA. CDR3 in amino acids: CASSLRPRGRPGTDTQYF. The CDR3 bases are TGTGCCAGCAGCTTGCGTCCCAGGGGGCGACCGGGCACAGATACGCAGTATTTT.

The CDR3 protein is CASSLEGGPTDTQYF. The CDR3 DNA follows: TGCGCCAGCAGCTTGGAAGGGGGTCCCACAGATACGCAGTATTTT. The chain joins TRBV5-1 to TRBJ2-3; the D gene is possibly TRBD1 (6 bases). Germline V gene sequence: CDR1 SGHRS, CDR2 YFSETQ. V lost 0 bases to trimming and J lost 2 bases, with 10 bases between them. The CDR3 extends over 15 amino acids.

The chain joins TRBV4-3 to TRBJ2-3; D is perhaps TRBD2 (6 bases). Germline V gene sequence: CDR1 LGHNA, CDR2 YSLEER. This CDR3 spans 16 amino acids. V lost 1 base and J 0 bases, leaving 11 bases between the germline ends. CDR3 protein: CASSQAAAGSTDTQYF. CDR3 nucleotides: TGCGCCAGCAGCCAAGCTGCAGCGGGCAGCACAGATACGCAGTATTTT.

The gene calls are TRBV9 and TRBJ2-1; 14 bases map to TRBD2. The CDR3 sequence is 15 residues long. Losses at the gene ends were 4 bases for V and 7 bases for J; bases not matched to a gene: 4. Germline V lookup: CDR1 SGDLS, CDR2 YYNGEE. CDR3 in DNA: TGTGCCAGCAGCCCGACTAGCGGGGGGGGGAATGAGCAGTTCTTC. Its protein product is CASSPTSGGGNEQFF.

This chain links TRBV6-5 with TRBJ1-2; D gene unclear. Germline V lookup: CDR1 MNHEY, CDR2 SVGAGI. Trimming removed 2 bases from V and 6 bases from J, with 16 bases in between. CDR3 length equals 15 residues. CDR3 DNA sequence: TGTGCCAGCAGTTACCGGGGTTACACGCGGGATGGCTACACCTTC. Protein sequence: CASSYRGYTRDGYTF.

The table lists this clone with a count of one. CDR3 amino acids: CASSLIYSDKVFF. Written as DNA, the CDR3 is TGTGCCAGCAGCTTAATATATAGCGATAAAGTGTTTTTT. This sequence joins TRBV7-2 and TRBJ1-4; no clear D. This CDR3 comprises 13 residues. V was cut by 2 bases and J by 15 bases, with 16 bases left in between. Germline V CDR1 and CDR2: SGHTA, FQGNSA.

V is TRBV15 and J is TRBJ2-3; no firm D call. The germline CDR1 and CDR2 sequences are LNHNV and YYDKDF (reference sequence). V lost 4 bases and J 2 bases, leaving 13 bases between the germline ends. CDR3 length equals 15 residues. CDR3 amino acids: CATSMSGGPTDTQYF. CDR3 bases: TGTGCCACCAGCATGTCCGGCGGCCCCACAGATACGCAGTATTTT.

The CDR3 DNA reads TGCGCCAGCAGTTACGACAGCTCCTATAATTCACCCCTCCACTTT. This translates into CASSYDSSYNSPLHF. This chain uses TRBV5-1 with TRBJ1-6; the D gene is possibly TRBD1 (5 bases). The V gene's germline CDR1 is SGHRS and CDR2 YFSETQ. The CDR3 consists of 15 residues. Trimming cost V 5 bases and J 0 bases, with 9 bases left between them.